The entry that follows covers one T cell receptor (beta chain) sequence. What it recognizes is unknown. TCRdb reprocessed the 5' RACE reads via MiXCR and lists one record per CDR3 protein. The data show hundreds of thousands of distinct CDR3 sequences, around 26% seen once. Germline V gene data show CDR1 as LGHNA and CDR2 as YNFKEQ. The CDR3 runs 14 residues. V dropped 6 bases and J dropped 0; count of bases not matched to a gene: 5. The data stem from a study of CD8 T cells in ankylosing spondylitis. General study results and limits: Seemingly distinctive of ankylosing spondylitis blood was a TCR beta motif formed by eight highly homologous variants.

The V call is TRBV4-2, the J call TRBJ2-7; 7 nucleotides align to TRBD1. This sequence was found in a male donor with ankylosing spondylitis. Sequenced material: blood, either unsorted or a sorted T cell fraction (not recorded which). The CDR3 DNA reads TGTGCCAGCAGTCAGGGGGAGAGCTCCTACGAGCAGTACGTC. It translates to CASSQGESSYEQYV.